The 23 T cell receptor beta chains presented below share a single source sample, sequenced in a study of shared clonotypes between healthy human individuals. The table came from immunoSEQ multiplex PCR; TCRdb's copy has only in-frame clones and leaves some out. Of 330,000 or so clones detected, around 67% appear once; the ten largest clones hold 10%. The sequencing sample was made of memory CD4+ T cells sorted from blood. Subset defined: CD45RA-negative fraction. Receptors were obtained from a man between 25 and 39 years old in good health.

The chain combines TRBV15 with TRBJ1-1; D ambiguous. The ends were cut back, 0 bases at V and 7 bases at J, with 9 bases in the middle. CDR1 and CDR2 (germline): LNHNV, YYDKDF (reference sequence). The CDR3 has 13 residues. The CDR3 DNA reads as TGTGCCACCAGCAGAGACTTTCGCGATGAAGCTTTCTTT. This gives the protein CATSRDFRDEAFF.

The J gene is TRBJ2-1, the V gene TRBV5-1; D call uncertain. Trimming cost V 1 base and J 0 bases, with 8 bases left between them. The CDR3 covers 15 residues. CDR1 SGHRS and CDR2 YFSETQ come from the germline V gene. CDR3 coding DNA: TGCGCCAGCAGCTTGCAGGAGAGCTCCTACAATGAGCAGTTCTTC. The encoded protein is CASSLQESSYNEQFF.

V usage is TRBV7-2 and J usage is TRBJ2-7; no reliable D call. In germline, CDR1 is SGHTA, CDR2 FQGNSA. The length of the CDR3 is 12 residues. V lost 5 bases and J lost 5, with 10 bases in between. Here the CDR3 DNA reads TGTGCCAGCAGCCCAAGGTCCCACGAGCAGTACTTC. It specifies CASSPRSHEQYF.

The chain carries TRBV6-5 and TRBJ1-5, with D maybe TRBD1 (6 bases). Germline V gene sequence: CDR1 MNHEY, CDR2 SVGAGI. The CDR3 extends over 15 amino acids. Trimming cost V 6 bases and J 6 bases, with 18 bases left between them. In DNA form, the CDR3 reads TGTGCCAGCAGCTTTGCGAACAGGGTTGGTCAGCCCCAGCATTTT. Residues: CASSFANRVGQPQHF.

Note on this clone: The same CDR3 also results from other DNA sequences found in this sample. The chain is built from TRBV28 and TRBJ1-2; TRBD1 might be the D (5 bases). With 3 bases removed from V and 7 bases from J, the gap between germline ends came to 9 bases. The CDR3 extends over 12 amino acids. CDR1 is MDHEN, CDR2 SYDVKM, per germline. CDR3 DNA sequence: TGTGCCAGCAGTTTGGCAGGGTCTGGCTACACCTTC. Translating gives CASSLAGSGYTF.

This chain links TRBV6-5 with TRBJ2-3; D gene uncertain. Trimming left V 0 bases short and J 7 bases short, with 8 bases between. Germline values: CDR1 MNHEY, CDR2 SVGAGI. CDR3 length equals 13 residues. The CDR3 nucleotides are TGTGCCAGCAGTTACTCTAGTCTCTATACGCAGTATTTT. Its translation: CASSYSSLYTQYF.

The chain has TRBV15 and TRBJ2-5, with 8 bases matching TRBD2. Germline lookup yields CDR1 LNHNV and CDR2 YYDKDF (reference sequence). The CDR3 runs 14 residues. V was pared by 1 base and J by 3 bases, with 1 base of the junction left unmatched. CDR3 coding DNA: TGTGCCACCAGCAGAGGCGGGGGGAAAGAGACCCAGTACTTC. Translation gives CATSRGGGKETQYF.

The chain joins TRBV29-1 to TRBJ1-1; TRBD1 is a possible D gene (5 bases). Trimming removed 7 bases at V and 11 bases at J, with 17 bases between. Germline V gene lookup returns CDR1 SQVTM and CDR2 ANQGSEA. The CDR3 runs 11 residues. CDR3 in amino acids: CSAGGNNRAFF. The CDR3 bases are TGCAGCGCGGGGGGTAATAATCGGGCTTTCTTT.

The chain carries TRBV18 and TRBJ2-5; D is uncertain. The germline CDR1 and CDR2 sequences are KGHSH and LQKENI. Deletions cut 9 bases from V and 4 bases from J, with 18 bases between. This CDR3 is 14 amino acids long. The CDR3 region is CASRKGIKGETQYF. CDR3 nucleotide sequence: TGTGCCAGTCGGAAAGGTATTAAGGGAGAGACCCAGTACTTC.

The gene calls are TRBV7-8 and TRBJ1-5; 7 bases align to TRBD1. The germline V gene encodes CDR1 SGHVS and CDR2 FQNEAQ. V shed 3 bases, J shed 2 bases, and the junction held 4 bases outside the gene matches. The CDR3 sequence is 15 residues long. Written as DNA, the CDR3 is TGTGCCAGCAGCTTCCGACAGGGTGGCAATCAGCCCCAGCATTTT. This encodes CASSFRQGGNQPQHF.

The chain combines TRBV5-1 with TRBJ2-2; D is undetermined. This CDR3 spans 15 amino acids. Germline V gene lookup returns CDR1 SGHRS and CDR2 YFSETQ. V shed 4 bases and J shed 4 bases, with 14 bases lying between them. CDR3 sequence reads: CASSPTPGGTGELFF. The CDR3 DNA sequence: TGCGCCAGCAGCCCGACCCCGGGTGGCACCGGGGAGCTGTTTTTT.

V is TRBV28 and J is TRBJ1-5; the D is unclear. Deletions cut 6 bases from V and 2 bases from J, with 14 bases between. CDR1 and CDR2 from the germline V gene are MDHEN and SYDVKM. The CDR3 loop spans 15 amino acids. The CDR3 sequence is CASSPLSAGNQPQHF. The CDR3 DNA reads TGTGCCAGCAGCCCCTTATCTGCGGGCAATCAGCCCCAGCATTTT.

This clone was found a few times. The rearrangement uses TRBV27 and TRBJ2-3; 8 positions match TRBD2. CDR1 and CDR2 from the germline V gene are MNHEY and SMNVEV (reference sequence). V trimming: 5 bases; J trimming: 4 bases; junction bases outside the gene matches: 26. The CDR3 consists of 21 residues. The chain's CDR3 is CASSHRPRLAGFTGGADTQYF. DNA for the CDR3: TGTGCCAGCAGTCACCGTCCCCGGCTAGCGGGTTTCACCGGTGGAGCAGATACGCAGTATTTT.

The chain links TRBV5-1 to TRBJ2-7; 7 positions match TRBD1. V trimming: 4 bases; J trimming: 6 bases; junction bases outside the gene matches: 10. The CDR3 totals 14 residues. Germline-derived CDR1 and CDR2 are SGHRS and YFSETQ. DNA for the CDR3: TGCGCCAGCAGCCCGACCTCGACAGGGTCCGAGCAGTACTTC. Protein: CASSPTSTGSEQYF.

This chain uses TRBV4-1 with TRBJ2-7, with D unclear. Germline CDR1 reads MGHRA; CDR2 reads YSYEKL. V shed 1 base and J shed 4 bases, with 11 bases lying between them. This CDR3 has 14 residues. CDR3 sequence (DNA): TGCGCCAGCAGCCAAGGGCACATTAATTACGAGCAGTACTTC. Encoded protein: CASSQGHINYEQYF.

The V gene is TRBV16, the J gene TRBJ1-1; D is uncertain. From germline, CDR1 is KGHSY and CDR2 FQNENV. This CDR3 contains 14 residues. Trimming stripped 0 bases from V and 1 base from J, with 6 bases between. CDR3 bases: TGTGCCAGCAGCCAATCGGTAGGGAACACTGAAGCTTTCTTT. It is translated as CASSQSVGNTEAFF.

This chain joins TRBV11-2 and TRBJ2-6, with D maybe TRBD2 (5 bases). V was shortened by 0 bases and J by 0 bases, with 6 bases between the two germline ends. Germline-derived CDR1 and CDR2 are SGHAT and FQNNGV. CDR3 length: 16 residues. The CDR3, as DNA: TGTGCCAGCAGCTTAGACGGAGGCTCTGGGGCCAACGTCCTGACTTTC. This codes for CASSLDGGSGANVLTF.

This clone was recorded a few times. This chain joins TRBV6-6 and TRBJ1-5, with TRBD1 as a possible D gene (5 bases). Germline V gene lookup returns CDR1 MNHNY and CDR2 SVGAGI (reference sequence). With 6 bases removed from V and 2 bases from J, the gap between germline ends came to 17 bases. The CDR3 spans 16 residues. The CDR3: CASRSPGGEGNQPQHF. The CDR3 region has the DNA TGTGCCAGCAGGAGCCCCGGGGGGGAAGGCAATCAGCCCCAGCATTTT.

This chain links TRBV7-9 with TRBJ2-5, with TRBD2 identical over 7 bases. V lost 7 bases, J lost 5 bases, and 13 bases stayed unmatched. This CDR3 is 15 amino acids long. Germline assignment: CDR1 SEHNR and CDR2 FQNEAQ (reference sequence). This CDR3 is CASNPGGTFGETQYF. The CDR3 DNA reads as TGTGCCAGCAACCCCGGGGGGACTTTCGGGGAGACCCAGTACTTC.

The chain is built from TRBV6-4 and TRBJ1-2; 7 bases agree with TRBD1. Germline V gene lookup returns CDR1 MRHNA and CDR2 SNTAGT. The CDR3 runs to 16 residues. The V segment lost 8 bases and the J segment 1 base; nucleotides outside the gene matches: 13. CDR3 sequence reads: CASRANRDSFNYGYTF. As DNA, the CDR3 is TGTGCCAGCCGCGCGAACCGGGACAGTTTTAACTATGGCTACACCTTC.

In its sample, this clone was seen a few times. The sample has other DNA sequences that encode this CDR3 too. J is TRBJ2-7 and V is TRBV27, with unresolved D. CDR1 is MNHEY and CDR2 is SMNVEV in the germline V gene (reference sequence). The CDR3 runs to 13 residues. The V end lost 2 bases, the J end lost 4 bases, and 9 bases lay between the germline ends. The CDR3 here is CASSLSKPYEQYF. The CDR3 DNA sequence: TGTGCCAGCAGTTTAAGCAAACCTTACGAGCAGTACTTC.

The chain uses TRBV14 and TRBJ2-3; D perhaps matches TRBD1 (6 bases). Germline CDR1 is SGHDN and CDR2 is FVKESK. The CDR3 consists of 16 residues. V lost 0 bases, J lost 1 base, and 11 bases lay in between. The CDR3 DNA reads TGTGCCAGCAGCCAAGACATGGGGGCGGGCACAGATACGCAGTATTTT. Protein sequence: CASSQDMGAGTDTQYF.

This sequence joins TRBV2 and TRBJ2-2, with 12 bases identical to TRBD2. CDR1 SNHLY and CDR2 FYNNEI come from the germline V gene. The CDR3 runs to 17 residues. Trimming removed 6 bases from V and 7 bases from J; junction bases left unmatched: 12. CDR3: CASRGPSGRALSGELFF. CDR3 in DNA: TGTGCCAGCAGGGGGCCTAGCGGGAGGGCCTTAAGCGGGGAGCTGTTTTTT.